Listed here is a single T cell receptor beta chain. Its antigen is currently unknown. The germline gives CDR1 LGHNA, CDR2 YSLEER. V dropped 2 bases and J dropped 6 bases, with 19 bases sitting between them. The CDR3 length is 17 residues. MiXCR, run by TCRdb on the reads, gives a single entry per CDR3 protein. The sample shows approximately 990,000 distinct CDR3 sequences, about 33% of them seen only once. This sample was included in a study of T cell repertoires in cytomegalovirus infection. Whole-study context: Recently described HLA-C-restricted plus well-studied HLA-B-restricted CMV epitopes were used. Indicated by public TCR beta signatures were CMV infection and matching HLA type.

The clonotype was recovered from a human donor in good health (CMV status not recorded). Some clones in this sample may be carry-over from other donors' samples. The material sequenced was cultured CD8+ T cells from PBMCs, taken from culture after CMV antigen stimulation. This chain joins TRBV4-3 and TRBJ2-2, with a possible D match to TRBD2 (5 bases). The CDR3 region is CASSQRGAVGNSGELFF. The CDR3 bases are TGCGCCAGCAGCCAAAGAGGTGCCGTCGGGAATTCCGGGGAGCTGTTTTTT.